A selection of T cell receptor beta chains follows, all from one sample in a study of blood T cell repertoires in COVID-19. Sequencing was performed with immunoSEQ multiplex PCR; in TCRdb, only in-frame clones are kept and a portion is missing. The sample records some 200,000 clones, more than 65% being singletons. The sequencing sample was made of peripheral blood. The receptors were gathered from a woman in her thirties or forties who had recovered from COVID-19. The CDR3 runs from the conserved cysteine through the conserved F or W. A D gene is named only where the DNA matches it firmly. Size values are once, few and many counts, or a class for expanded clones, and some rows have none.

abundance | d_gene | j_gene | v_gene | CDR3aa | CDR3nt
once | - | TRBJ1-6 | TRBV6-6 | CASRDSTVRNNSPLHF | TGTGCCAGCAGGGACAGTACTGTTAGGAATAATTCACCCCTCCACTTT
- | - | TRBJ2-1 | TRBV5-1 | CASSLDGPGNEQFF | TGCGCCAGCAGCTTGGATGGGCCTGGCAATGAGCAGTTCTTC
- | - | TRBJ1-1 | TRBV10-3 | CAIRTENTEAFF | TGTGCCATCAGAACAGAGAACACTGAAGCTTTCTTT
- | TRBD1 | TRBJ1-2 | TRBV6-5 | CASSYADRDGSYTF | TGTGCCAGCAGTTACGCGGACAGGGACGGGAGCTACACCTTC
- | - | TRBJ1-1 | TRBV12-3/TRBV12-4 | CASSLGSTEAFF | TGTGCCAGCAGTTTAGGGAGCACTGAAGCTTTCTTT
- | TRBD1 | TRBJ1-4 | TRBV19 | CASMRGQHNEKLFF | TGTGCCAGTATGAGGGGACAGCATAATGAAAAACTGTTTTTT
once | TRBD1 | TRBJ1-2 | TRBV9 | CASSVDVTGISGYTF | TGTGCCAGCAGCGTCGACGTGACAGGGATCAGCGGCTACACCTTC
- | - | TRBJ2-7 | TRBV4-2 | CASSQDISSYEQYF | TGTGCCAGCAGCCAAGATATTAGCTCCTACGAGCAGTACTTC
once | TRBD1 | TRBJ1-6 | TRBV28 | CASRSGQGNSPLHF | TGTGCCAGCAGGTCAGGACAGGGGAATTCACCCCTCCACTTT
few | TRBD2 | TRBJ2-3 | TRBV7-2 | CASSFLLAGITDTQYF | TGTGCCAGCAGCTTTCTGCTAGCGGGGATCACAGATACGCAGTATTTT
- | - | TRBJ1-3 | TRBV6-5 | CASNKGATGNTIYF | TGTGCCAGCAATAAAGGGGCCACTGGAAACACCATATATTTT
- | TRBD2 | TRBJ2-2 | TRBV5-6 | CASSLGWGLAELTGELFF | TGTGCCAGCAGCTTAGGATGGGGACTAGCGGAGCTCACCGGGGAGCTGTTTTTT
- | - | TRBJ2-7 | TRBV11-2 | CASSHLSKFYEQYF | TGTGCCAGCAGCCATCTCAGTAAGTTCTACGAGCAGTACTTC
once | - | TRBJ1-3 | TRBV5-1 | CASSLGAGARGNTIYF | TGCGCCAGCAGCTTGGGTGCGGGGGCAAGAGGAAACACCATATATTTT
- | TRBD2 | TRBJ2-3 | TRBV7-2 | CASSSTSGMVDTQYF | TGTGCCAGCAGCTCGACTAGCGGTATGGTAGATACGCAGTATTTT
- | - | TRBJ1-2 | TRBV12-3/TRBV12-4 | CASSLRRGYTF | TGTGCCAGCAGCTTACGTCGGGGCTACACCTTC
- | - | TRBJ1-2 | TRBV5-5 | CASSLQDTYGYTF | TGTGCCAGCAGCTTGCAGGACACCTATGGCTACACCTTC
- | TRBD1 | TRBJ1-2 | TRBV6-1 | CASSETGNYGYTF | TGTGCCAGCAGTGAGACAGGGAACTATGGCTACACCTTC
- | TRBD1 | TRBJ1-1 | TRBV28 | CATQAPPGQANTEAFF | TGTGCCACCCAAGCCCCGCCGGGACAGGCGAACACTGAAGCTTTCTTT
- | - | TRBJ1-5 | TRBV2 | CASRRDSNQPQHF | TGTGCCAGCCGGAGGGATTCCAATCAGCCCCAGCATTTT
once | TRBD1 | TRBJ2-7 | TRBV10-3 | CATSGQSSYEQYF | TGTGCCACCTCGGGACAGAGCTCCTACGAGCAGTACTTC
- | - | TRBJ1-6 | TRBV11-2 | CASSSFPSSYNSPLHF | TGTGCCAGCAGCTCCTTCCCGAGCTCCTATAATTCACCCCTCCACTTT
- | TRBD2 | TRBJ2-5 | TRBV7-9 | CASSSRGGLALRETQYF | TGTGCCAGCAGCTCTAGGGGGGGACTAGCCCTCCGGGAGACCCAGTACTTC
- | TRBD1 | TRBJ1-2 | TRBV6-4 | CASSQTGGGGYTF | TGTGCCAGCAGTCAGACAGGGGGTGGTGGCTACACCTTC
- | TRBD1 | TRBJ1-1 | TRBV2 | CASSLDRGAFF | TGTGCCAGCAGCCTCGACAGGGGAGCTTTCTTT
- | - | TRBJ1-1 | TRBV7-8 | CASSLSTGTEAFF | TGTGCCAGCAGCTTATCGACGGGCACTGAAGCTTTCTTT
once | TRBD1 | TRBJ1-1 | TRBV29-1 | CSGKGQDALGAFF | TGCAGCGGGAAGGGACAGGACGCCCTAGGGGCTTTCTTT
- | TRBD1 | TRBJ1-4 | TRBV18 | CASCDLGTDNEKLFF | TGTGCCAGCTGCGATCTCGGGACAGATAATGAAAAACTGTTTTTT
few | - | TRBJ1-4 | TRBV7-7 | CASSLSRDEKLFF | TGTGCTAGCAGCTTATCCAGGGATGAAAAACTGTTTTTT
- | - | TRBJ2-3 | TRBV18 | CASSPPGVYTDTQYF | TGTGCCAGCTCACCACCGGGCGTATACACAGATACGCAGTATTTT
once | TRBD1 | TRBJ1-5 | TRBV6-5 | CASSPGTGVGQPQHF | TGTGCCAGCAGTCCCGGGACAGGGGTAGGTCAGCCCCAGCATTTT